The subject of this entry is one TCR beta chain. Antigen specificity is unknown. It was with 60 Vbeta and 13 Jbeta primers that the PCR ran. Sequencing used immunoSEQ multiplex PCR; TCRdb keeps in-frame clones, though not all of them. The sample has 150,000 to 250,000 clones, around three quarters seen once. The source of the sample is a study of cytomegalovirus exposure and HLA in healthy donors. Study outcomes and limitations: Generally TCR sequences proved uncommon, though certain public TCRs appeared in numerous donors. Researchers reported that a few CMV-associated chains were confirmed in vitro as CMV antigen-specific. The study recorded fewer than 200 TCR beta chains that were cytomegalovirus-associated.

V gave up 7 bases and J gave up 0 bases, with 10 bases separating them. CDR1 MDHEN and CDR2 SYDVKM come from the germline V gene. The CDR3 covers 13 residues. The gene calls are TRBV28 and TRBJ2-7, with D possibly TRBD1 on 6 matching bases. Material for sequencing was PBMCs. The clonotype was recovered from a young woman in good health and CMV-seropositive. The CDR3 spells CASNRVPSYEQYF. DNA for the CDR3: TGTGCCAGCAACAGGGTGCCCTCCTACGAGCAGTACTTC. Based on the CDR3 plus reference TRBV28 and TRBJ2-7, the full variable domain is DVKVTQSSRYLVKRTGEKVFLECVQDMDHENMFWYRQDPGLGLRLIYFSYDVKMKEKGDIPEGYSVSREKKERFSLILESASTNQTSMYLCASNRVPSYEQYFGPGTRLTVT.